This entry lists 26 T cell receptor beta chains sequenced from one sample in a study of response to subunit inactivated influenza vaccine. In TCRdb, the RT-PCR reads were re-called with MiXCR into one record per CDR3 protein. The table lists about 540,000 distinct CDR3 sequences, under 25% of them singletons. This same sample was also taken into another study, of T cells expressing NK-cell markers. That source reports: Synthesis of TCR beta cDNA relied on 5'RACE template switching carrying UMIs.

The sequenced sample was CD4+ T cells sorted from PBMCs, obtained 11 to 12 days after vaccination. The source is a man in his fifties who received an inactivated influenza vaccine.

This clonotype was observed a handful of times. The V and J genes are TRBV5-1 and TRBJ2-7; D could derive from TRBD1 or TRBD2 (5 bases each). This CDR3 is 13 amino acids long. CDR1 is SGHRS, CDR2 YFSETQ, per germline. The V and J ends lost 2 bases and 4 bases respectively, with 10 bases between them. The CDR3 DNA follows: TGCGCCAGCAGCTTCGAGGGGCGGTACGAGCAGTACTTC. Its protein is CASSFEGRYEQYF.

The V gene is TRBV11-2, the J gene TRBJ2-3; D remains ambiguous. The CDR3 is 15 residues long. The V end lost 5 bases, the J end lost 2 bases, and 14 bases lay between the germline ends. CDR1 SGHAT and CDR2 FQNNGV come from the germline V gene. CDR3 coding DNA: TGTGCCAGCAGCATCGACTGGATCTCCACAGATACGCAGTATTTT. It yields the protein CASSIDWISTDTQYF.

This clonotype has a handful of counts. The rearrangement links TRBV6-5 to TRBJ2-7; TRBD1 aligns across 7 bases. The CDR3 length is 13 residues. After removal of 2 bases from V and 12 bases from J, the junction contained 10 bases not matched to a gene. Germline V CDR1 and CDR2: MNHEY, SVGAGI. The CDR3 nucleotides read TGTGCCAGCAGTTACCGACAGGGTGGGGATTGGTACTTC. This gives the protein CASSYRQGGDWYF.

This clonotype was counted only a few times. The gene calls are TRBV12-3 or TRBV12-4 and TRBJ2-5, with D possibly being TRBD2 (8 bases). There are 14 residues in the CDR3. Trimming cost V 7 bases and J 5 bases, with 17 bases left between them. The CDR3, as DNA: TGTGCCAGCACCCCGGGAGGGGGCGGCGAGACCCAGTACTTC. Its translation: CASTPGGGGETQYF.

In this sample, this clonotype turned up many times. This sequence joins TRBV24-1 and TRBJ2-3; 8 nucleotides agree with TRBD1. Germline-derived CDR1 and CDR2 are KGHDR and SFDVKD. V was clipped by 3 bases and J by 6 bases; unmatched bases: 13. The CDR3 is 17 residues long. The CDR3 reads CATSDTTGGPVRDTQYF. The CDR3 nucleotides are TGTGCCACCAGTGATACTACAGGGGGTCCTGTGCGGGATACGCAGTATTTT.

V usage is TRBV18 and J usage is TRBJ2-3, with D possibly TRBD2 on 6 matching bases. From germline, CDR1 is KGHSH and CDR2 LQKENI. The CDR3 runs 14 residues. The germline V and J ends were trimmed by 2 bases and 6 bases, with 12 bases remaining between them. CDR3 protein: CASSPRDFWDTQYF. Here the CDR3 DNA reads TGTGCCAGCTCACCAAGGGACTTCTGGGATACGCAGTATTTT.

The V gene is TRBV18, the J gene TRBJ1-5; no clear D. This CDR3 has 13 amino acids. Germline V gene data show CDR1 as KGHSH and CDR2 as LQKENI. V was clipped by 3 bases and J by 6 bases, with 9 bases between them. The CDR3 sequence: CASSPHNSQPQHF. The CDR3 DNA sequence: TGTGCCAGCTCACCGCACAACAGTCAGCCCCAGCATTTT. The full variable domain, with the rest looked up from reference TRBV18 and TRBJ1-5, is NAGVMQNPRHLVRRRGQEARLRCSPMKGHSHVYWYRQLPEEGLKFMVYLQKENIIDESGMPKERFSAEFPKEGPSILRIQQVVRGDSAAYFCASSPHNSQPQHFGDGTRLSIL.

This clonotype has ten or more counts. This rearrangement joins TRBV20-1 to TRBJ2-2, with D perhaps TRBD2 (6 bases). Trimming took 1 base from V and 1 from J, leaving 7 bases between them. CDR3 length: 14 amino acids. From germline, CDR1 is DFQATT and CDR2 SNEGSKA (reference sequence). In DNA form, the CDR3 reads TGCAGTGCTAGAGGACTAGTGAACACCGGGGAGCTGTTTTTT. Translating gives CSARGLVNTGELFF.

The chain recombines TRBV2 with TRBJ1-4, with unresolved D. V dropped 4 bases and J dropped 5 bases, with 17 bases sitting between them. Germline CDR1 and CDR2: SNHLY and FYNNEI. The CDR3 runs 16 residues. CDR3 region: CASSASHPAGNEKLFF. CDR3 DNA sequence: TGTGCCAGCAGTGCTTCACACCCGGCGGGGAATGAAAAACTGTTTTTT. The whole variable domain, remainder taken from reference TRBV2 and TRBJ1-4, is EPEVTQTPSHQVTQMGQEVILRCVPISNHLYFYWYRQILGQKVEFLVSFYNNEISEKSEIFDDQFSVERPDGSNFTLKIRSTKLEDSAMYFCASSASHPAGNEKLFFGSGTQLSVL.

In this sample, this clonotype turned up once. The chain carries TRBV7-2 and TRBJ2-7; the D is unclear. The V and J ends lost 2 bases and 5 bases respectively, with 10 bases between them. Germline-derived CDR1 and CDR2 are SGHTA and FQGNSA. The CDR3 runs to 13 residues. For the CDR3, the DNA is TGTGCCAGCAGCTTATCGGTCGTGGACGAGCAGTACTTC. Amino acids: CASSLSVVDEQYF.

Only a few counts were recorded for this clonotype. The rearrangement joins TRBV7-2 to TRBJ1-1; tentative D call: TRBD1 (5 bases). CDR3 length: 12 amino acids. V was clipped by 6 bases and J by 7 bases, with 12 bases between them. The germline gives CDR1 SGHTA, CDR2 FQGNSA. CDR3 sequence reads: CASRRDGLEAFF. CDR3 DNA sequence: TGTGCCAGCAGACGGGACGGCCTTGAAGCTTTCTTT.

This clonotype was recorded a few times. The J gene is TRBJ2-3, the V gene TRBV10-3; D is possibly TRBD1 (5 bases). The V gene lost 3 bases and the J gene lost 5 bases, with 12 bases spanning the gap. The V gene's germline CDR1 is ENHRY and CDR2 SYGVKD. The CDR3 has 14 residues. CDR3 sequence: CAISEGFQGDTQYF. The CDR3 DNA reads TGTGCCATCAGTGAAGGGTTCCAGGGAGATACGCAGTATTTT.

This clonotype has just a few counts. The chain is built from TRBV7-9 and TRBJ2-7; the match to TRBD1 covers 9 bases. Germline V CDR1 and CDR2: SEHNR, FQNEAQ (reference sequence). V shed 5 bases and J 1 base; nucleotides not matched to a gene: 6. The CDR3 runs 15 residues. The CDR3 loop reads CASSDGTGPSYEQYF. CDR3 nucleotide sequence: TGTGCCAGCAGCGATGGGACAGGGCCTTCCTACGAGCAGTACTTC.

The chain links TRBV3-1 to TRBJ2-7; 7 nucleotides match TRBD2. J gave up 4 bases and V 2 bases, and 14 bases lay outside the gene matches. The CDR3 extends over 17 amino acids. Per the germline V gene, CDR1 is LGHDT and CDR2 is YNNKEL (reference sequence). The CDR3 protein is CASSQSYSGVEIYEQYF. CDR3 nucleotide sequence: TGTGCCAGCAGCCAAAGCTACAGCGGGGTGGAAATTTACGAGCAGTACTTC.

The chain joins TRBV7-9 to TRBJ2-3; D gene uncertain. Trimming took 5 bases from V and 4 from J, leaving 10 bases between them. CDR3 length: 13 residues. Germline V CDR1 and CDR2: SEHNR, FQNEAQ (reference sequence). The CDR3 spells CASSPVGPDTQYF. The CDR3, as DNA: TGTGCCAGCAGCCCCGTTGGACCAGATACGCAGTATTTT.

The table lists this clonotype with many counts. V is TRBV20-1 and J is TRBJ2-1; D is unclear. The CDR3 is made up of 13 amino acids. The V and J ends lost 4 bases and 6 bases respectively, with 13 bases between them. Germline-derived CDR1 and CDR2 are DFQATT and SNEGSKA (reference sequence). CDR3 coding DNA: TGCAGTGCTAAAGGCCCCACCGCCAATGAGCAGTTCTTC. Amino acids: CSAKGPTANEQFF.

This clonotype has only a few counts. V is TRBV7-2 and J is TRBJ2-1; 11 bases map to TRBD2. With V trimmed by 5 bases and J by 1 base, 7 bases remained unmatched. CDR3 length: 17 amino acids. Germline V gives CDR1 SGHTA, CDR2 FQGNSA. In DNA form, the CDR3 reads TGTGCCAGCAGCCTCACTAGCGGGGGTAGGTCCTACAATGAGCAGTTCTTC. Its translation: CASSLTSGGRSYNEQFF.

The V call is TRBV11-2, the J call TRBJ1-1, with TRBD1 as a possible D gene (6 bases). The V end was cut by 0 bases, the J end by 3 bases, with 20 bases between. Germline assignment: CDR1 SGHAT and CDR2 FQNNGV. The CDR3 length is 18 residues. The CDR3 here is CASSLEVMGGRKDTEAFF. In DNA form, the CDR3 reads TGTGCCAGCAGCTTAGAGGTTATGGGGGGGCGAAAGGACACTGAAGCTTTCTTT.

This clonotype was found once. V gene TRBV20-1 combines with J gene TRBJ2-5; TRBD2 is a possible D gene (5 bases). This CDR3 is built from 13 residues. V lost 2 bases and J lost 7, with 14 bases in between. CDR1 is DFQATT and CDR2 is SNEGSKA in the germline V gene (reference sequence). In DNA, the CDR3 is TGCAGTGCTAGAAAGGACGGAGAGGGGACCCAGTACTTC. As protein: CSARKDGEGTQYF.

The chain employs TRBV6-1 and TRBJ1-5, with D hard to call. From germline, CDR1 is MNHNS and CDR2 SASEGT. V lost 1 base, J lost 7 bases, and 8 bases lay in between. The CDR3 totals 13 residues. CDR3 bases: TGTGCCAGCAGTGAAGTAAGGTACCAGCCCCAGCATTTT. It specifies CASSEVRYQPQHF.

DNA for the CDR3: TGCAGCGTCTCTCCAGCGCAAGAGACCCAGTACTTC. Its protein is CSVSPAQETQYF. V gene TRBV29-1 combines with J gene TRBJ2-5; D not resolved. The CDR3 has 12 residues. The germline V and J ends were trimmed by 6 bases and 2 bases, with 10 bases remaining between them. Germline loops: CDR1 SQVTM, CDR2 ANQGSEA. The variable domain in full, completed from reference TRBV29-1 and TRBJ2-5, reads SAVISQKPSRDICQRGTSLTIQCQVDSQVTMMFWYRQQPGQSLTLIATANQGSEATYESGFVIDKFPISRPNLTFSTLTVSNMSPEDSSIYLCSVSPAQETQYFGPGTRLLVL.

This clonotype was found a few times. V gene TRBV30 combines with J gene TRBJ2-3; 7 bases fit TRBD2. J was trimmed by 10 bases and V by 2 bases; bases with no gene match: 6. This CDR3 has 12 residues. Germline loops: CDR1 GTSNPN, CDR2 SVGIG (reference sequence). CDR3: CAWSSGTTAQYF. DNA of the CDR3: TGTGCCTGGAGTTCCGGGACTACGGCGCAGTATTTT.

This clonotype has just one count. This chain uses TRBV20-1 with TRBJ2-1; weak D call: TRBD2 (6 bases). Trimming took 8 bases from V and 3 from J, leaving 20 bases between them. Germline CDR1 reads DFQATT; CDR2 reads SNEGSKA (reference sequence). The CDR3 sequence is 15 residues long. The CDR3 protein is CSTTRAGRNYNEQFF. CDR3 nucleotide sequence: TGCAGTACGACCCGGGCGGGACGAAACTACAATGAGCAGTTCTTC.

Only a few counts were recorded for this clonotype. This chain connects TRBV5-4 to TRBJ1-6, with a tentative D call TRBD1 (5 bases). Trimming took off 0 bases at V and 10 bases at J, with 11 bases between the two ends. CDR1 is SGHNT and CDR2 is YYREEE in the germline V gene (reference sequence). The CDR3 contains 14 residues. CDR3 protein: CASSLVGVPSPLHF. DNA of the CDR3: TGTGCCAGCAGCTTGGTGGGGGTCCCGTCACCCCTCCACTTT. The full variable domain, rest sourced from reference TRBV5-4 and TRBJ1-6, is ETGVTQSPTHLIKTRGQQVTLRCSSQSGHNTVSWYQQALGQGPQFIFQYYREEENGRGNFPPRFSGLQFPNYSSELNVNALELDDSALYLCASSLVGVPSPLHFGNGTRLTVT.

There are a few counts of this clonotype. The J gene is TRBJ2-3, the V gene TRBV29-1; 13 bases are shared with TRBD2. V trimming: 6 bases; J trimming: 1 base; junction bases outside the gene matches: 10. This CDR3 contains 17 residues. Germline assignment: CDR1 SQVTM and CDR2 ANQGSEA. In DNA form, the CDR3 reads TGCAGCGTCGGTAGGACTAGCGGGAGTATCGGCACAGATACGCAGTATTTT. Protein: CSVGRTSGSIGTDTQYF.

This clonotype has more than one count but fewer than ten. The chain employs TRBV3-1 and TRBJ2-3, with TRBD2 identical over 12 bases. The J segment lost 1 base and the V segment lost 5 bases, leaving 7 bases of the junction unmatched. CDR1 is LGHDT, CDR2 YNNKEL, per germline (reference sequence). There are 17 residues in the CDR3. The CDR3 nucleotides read TGTGCCAGCAGCTACAAGCGACTAGCGGGAGGCACAGATACGCAGTATTTT. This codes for CASSYKRLAGGTDTQYF.